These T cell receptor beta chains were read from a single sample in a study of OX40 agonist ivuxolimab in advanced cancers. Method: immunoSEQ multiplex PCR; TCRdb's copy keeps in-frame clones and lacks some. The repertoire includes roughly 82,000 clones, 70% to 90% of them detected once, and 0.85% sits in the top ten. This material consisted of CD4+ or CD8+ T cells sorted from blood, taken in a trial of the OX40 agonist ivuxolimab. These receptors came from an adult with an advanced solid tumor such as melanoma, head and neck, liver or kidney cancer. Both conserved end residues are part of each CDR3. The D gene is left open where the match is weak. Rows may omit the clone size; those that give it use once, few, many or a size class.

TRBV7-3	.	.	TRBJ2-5	CASSSGKIRDRETQYF	TGTGCCAGCAGCTCCGGCAAAATCAGGGACCGAGAGACCCAGTACTTC
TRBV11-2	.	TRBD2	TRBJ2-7	CASSLGSSGGAYEQYF	TGTGCCAGCAGCTTAGGATCTAGCGGGGGGGCCTACGAGCAGTACTTC
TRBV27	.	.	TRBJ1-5	CASSFQGGTGNQPQHF	TGTGCCAGCAGCTTTCAGGGAGGGACGGGCAATCAGCCCCAGCATTTT
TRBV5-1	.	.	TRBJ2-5	CASRGGGPLETQYF	TGCGCCAGCAGGGGTGGGGGCCCCTTGGAGACCCAGTACTTC
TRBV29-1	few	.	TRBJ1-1	CSVGRQMNTEAFF	TGCAGCGTCGGAAGGCAGATGAACACTGAAGCTTTCTTT
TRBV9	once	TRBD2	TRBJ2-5	CASSPSSTSRETQYF	TGTGCCAGCAGCCCCTCATCGACTAGCCGAGAGACCCAGTACTTC
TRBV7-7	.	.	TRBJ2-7	CASSLAPENEQYF	TGTGCTAGCAGCTTAGCTCCGGAAAACGAGCAGTACTTC
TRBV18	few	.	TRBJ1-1	CASSPEGGEAFF	TGTGCCAGCTCACCAGAGGGGGGTGAAGCTTTCTTT
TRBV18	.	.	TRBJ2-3	CASSLRLRGGNTDTQYF	TGTGCCAGCTCACTTCGCCTCAGGGGGGGGAACACAGATACGCAGTATTTT
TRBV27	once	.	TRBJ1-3	CASSSRQDLSGNTIYF	TGTGCCAGCAGTTCCAGACAGGACCTCTCTGGAAACACCATATATTTT
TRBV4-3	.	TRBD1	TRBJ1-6	CASSQWGDRGSSYNSPLHF	TGCGCCAGCAGCCAGTGGGGAGACAGGGGAAGCTCCTATAATTCACCCCTCCACTTT
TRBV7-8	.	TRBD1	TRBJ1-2	CASSSYDRGADYGYTF	TGTGCCAGCAGCTCTTACGACAGGGGGGCGGACTATGGCTACACCTTC
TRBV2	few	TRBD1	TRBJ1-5	CASSGTGLHNQPQHF	TGTGCCAGCAGTGGGACAGGGCTCCACAATCAGCCCCAGCATTTT
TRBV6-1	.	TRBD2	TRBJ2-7	CASTPAGGTYEQYF	TGTGCCAGCACTCCCGCGGGGGGTACCTACGAGCAGTACTTC
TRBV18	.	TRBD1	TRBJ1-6	CASSSGTGGQGSPLHF	TGTGCCAGCTCGTCTGGGACAGGGGGTCAGGGATCACCCCTCCACTTT
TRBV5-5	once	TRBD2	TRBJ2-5	CASSLDVMREETQYF	TGTGCCAGCAGCTTGGACGTTATGCGGGAGGAGACCCAGTACTTC
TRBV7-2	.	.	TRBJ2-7	CASSLVETVYEQYF	TGTGCCAGCAGCTTAGTTGAGACGGTCTACGAGCAGTACTTC
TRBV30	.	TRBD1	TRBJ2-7	CAWGGGTGLIYEQYF	TGTGCCTGGGGGGGCGGGACAGGGCTTATTTACGAGCAGTACTTC
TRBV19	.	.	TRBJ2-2	CASTRLWGNTGELFF	TGTGCCAGTACCCGCTTGTGGGGGAACACCGGGGAGCTGTTTTTT
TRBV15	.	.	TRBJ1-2	CATSRDPGRGYTF	TGTGCCACCAGCAGAGATCCGGGACGGGGCTACACCTTC
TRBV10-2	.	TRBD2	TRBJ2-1	CASSEGLAGAPGFF	TGCGCCAGCAGTGAGGGACTAGCGGGGGCCCCCGGGTTCTTC
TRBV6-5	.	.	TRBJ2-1	CASSYGATRRNEQFF	TGTGCCAGCAGTTACGGGGCTACACGACGCAATGAGCAGTTCTTC
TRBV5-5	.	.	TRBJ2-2	CASSLGGVRYTGELFF	TGTGCCAGCAGCTTGGGGGGAGTAAGGTACACCGGGGAGCTGTTTTTT
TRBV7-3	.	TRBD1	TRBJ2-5	CASSRTGLGETQYF	TGTGCCAGCAGCCGGACAGGGCTGGGAGAGACCCAGTACTTC
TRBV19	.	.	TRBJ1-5	CASKMDLSNQPQHF	TGTGCCAGTAAAATGGACCTAAGCAATCAGCCCCAGCATTTT
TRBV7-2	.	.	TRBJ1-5	CASSRQAMGNQPQHF	TGTGCCAGCAGCCGACAGGCTATGGGCAATCAGCCCCAGCATTTT
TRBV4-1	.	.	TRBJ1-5	CASSQSGGHGGQPQHF	TGCGCCAGCAGCCAAAGTGGGGGTCACGGGGGGCAGCCCCAGCATTTT
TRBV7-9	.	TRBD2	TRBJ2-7	CASSPGGYEQYF	TGTGCCAGCAGCCCGGGGGGGTACGAGCAGTACTTC